This record covers a single TCR beta chain. This sample was taken from a study of technical replicates of blood from several donors. Here immunoSEQ multiplex PCR was the method, and the copy in TCRdb shows in-frame clones only, minus some. The table lists some 83,000 clones, roughly 92% of them singletons. V lost 5 bases, J lost 4 bases, and 11 bases stayed unmatched. Germline V gene sequence: CDR1 WNHNN, CDR2 SYGVQD (reference sequence). The CDR3 sequence is 15 residues long. The clonotype comes from a human donor in good health. This chain links TRBV10-1 with TRBJ2-7; the match to TRBD2 covers 7 bases. Sequenced input: T cells isolated from PBMCs. The DNA for the CDR3 is TGCGCCAGCAGTTTTGACAGAGGACTAGTTTACGAGCAGTACTTC. Translating gives CASSFDRGLVYEQYF.